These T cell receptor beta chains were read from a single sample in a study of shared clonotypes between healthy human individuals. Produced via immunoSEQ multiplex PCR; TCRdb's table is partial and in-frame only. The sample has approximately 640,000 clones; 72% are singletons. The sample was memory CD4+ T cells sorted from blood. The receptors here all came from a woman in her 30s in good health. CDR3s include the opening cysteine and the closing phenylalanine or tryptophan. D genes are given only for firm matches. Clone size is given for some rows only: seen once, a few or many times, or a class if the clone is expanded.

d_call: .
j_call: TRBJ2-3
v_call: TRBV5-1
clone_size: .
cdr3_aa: CASSFNGEYTDTQYF
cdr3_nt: TGCGCCAGCAGCTTCAACGGGGAATACACAGATACGCAGTATTTT

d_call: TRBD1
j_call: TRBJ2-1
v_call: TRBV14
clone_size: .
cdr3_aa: CASSRDRYNEQFF
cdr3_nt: TGTGCCAGCAGCCGGGACAGGTACAATGAGCAGTTCTTC

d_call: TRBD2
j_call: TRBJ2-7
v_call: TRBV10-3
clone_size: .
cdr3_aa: CAISGPPSGRTYEQYF
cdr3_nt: TGTGCCATCAGTGGCCCTCCTAGCGGGAGAACCTACGAGCAGTACTTC

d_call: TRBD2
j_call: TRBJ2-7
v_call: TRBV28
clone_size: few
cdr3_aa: CATSTSGIYEQYF
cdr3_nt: TGTGCCACCTCGACTAGCGGGATTTACGAGCAGTACTTC

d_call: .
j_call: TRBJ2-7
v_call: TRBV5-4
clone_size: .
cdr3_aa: CASSLAGAHEQYF
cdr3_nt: TGTGCCAGCAGCTTGGCGGGGGCACACGAGCAGTACTTC

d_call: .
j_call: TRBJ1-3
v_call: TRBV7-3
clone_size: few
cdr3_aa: CASSLDVRTNDF
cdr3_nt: TGTGCCAGCAGCTTAGATGTCCGGACAAATGATTTT

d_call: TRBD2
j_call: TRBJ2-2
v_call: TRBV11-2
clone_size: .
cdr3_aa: CASSLDLAGRTGELFF
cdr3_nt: TGTGCCAGCAGCTTAGACCTAGCGGGAAGGACCGGGGAGCTGTTTTTT

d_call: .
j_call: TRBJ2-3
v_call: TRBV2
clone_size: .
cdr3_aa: CASRPGGADTDTQYF
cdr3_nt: TGTGCCAGCAGGCCCGGGGGCGCCGACACAGATACGCAGTATTTT

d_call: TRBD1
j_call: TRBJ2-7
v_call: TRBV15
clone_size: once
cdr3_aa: CATSRVGQRNHYEQYF
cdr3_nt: TGTGCCACCAGCAGAGTGGGACAGCGAAACCACTACGAGCAGTACTTC

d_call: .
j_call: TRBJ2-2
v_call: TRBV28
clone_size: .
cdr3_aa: CASRPQWVSTGELFF
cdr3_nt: TGTGCCAGCAGACCTCAGTGGGTGAGCACCGGGGAGCTGTTTTTT

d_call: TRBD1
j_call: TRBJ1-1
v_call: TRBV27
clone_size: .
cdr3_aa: CASSTHRGPGTEAFF
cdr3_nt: TGTGCCAGCAGTACCCACAGGGGGCCGGGGACTGAAGCTTTCTTT

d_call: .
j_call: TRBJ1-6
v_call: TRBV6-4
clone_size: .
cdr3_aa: CASSAQGFDSPLHF
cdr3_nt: TGTGCCAGCAGTGCACAGGGATTCGATTCACCCCTCCACTTT

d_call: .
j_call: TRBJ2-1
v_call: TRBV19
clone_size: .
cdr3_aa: CASSIAGWVDEQFF
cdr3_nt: TGTGCCAGTAGTATAGCGGGCTGGGTGGATGAGCAGTTCTTC

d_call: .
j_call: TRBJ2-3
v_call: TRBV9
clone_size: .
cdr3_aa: CASSITGSTQYF
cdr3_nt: TGTGCCAGCAGCATAACAGGGAGTACGCAGTATTTT

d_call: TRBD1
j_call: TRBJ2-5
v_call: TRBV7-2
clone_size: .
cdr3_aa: CASSLGQGVETQYF
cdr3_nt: TGTGCCAGCAGCTTAGGCCAGGGGGTAGAGACCCAGTACTTC

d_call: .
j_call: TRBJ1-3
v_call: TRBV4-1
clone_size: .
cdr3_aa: CASSPYGGGNTIYF
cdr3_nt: TGCGCCAGCAGCCCCTACGGGGGAGGAAACACCATATATTTT

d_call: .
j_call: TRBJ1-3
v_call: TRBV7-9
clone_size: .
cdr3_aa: CASSLARSSGNTIYF
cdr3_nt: TGTGCCAGCAGCTTAGCGCGGAGCTCTGGAAACACCATATATTTT

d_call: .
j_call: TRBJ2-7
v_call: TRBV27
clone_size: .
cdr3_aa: CASSPLGGVYEQYF
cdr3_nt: TGTGCCAGCAGTCCCCTGGGCGGGGTGTACGAGCAGTACTTC

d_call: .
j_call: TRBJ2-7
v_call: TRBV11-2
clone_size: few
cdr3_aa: CASSLIQTGGSYEQYF
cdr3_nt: TGTGCCAGCAGCCTCATTCAGACAGGAGGATCCTACGAGCAGTACTTC

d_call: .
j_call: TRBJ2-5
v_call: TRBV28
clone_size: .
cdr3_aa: CASRGSAAGLETQYF
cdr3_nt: TGTGCCAGCAGAGGTTCGGCGGCAGGCTTAGAGACCCAGTACTTC

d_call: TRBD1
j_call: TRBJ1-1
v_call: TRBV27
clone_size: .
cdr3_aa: CASSLRQGEAFF
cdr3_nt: TGTGCCAGCAGCCTCAGACAGGGAGAAGCTTTCTTT

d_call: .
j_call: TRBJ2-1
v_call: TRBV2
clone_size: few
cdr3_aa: CASRIQGKFF
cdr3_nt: TGTGCCAGCCGCATACAGGGAAAGTTCTTC

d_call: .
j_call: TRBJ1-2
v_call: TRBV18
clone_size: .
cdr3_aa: CASSPQGLYGYTF
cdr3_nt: TGTGCCAGCTCACCACAAGGGTTATATGGCTACACCTTC

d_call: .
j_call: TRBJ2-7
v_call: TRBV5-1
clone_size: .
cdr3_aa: CASSPVASSYEQYF
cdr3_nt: TGCGCCAGCAGCCCGGTGGCGAGCTCCTACGAGCAGTACTTC

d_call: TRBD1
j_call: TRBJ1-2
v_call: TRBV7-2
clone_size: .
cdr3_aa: CASSFPGQGNYGYTF
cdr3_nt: TGTGCCAGCAGCTTTCCGGGACAGGGGAACTATGGCTACACCTTC

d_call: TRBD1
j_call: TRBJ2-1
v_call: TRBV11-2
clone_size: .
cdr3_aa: CASSLGTASWDEQFF
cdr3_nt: TGTGCCAGCAGCCTCGGGACAGCTAGTTGGGATGAGCAGTTCTTC

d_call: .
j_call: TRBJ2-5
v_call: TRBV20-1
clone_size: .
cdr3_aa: CSARRQETQYF
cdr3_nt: TGCAGTGCTAGACGCCAAGAGACCCAGTACTTC

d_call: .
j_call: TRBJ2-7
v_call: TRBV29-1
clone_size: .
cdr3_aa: CSGRVDSYEQYF
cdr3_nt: TGCAGCGGCCGGGTCGACTCCTACGAGCAGTACTTC

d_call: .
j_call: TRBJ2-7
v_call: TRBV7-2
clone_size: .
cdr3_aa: CASSSQPTYEQYF
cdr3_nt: TGTGCCAGCAGCTCTCAGCCGACCTACGAGCAGTACTTC

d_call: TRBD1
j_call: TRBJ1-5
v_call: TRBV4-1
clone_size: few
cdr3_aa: CASSQEVGRGFQPQHF
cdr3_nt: TGCGCCAGCAGCCAAGAAGTGGGCAGGGGGTTTCAGCCCCAGCATTTT

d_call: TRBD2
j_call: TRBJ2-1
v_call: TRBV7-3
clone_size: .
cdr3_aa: CASSLRLAGVNEQFF
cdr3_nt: TGTGCCAGCAGCTTACGACTAGCGGGAGTAAATGAGCAGTTCTTC

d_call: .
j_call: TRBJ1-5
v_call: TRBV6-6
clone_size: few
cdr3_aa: CASRADSNQPQHF
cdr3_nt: TGTGCCAGCCGGGCCGATAGCAATCAGCCCCAGCATTTT

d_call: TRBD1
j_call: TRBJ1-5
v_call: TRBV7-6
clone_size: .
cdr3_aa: CASSAGTGGWEQPQHF
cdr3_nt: TGTGCCAGCAGCGCCGGGACAGGGGGCTGGGAGCAGCCCCAGCATTTT

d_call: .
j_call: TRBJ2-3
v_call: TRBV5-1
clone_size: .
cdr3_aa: CASSLDSATDTQYF
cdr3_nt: TGCGCCAGCAGCTTGGACTCGGCCACAGATACGCAGTATTTT

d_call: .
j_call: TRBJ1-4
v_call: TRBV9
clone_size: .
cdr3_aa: CASSPRAQRNEKLFF
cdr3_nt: TGTGCCAGCAGCCCTCGGGCACAGAGGAATGAAAAACTGTTTTTT

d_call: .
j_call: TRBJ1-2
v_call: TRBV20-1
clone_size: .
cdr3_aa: CSGPPNYGYTF
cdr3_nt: TGCAGTGGCCCGCCGAACTATGGCTACACCTTC

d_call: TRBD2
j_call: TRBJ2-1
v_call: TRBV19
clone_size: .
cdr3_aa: CASSVGTSGYNEQFF
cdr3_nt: TGTGCCAGTAGTGTAGGGACTAGCGGTTACAATGAGCAGTTCTTC

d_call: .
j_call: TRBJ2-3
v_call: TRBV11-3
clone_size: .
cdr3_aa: CASSPGGSGSRKRTQYF
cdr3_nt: TGTGCCAGCAGCCCAGGGGGGAGCGGGAGTAGGAAGAGGACGCAGTATTTT

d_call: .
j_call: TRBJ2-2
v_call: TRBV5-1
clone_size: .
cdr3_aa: CASSFVTGPTVTTGELFF
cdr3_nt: TGCGCCAGCAGCTTTGTCACAGGGCCGACTGTCACCACCGGGGAGCTGTTTTTT

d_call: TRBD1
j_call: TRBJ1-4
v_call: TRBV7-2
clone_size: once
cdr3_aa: CASSLTGYTRQGGVEKLFF
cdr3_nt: TGTGCCAGCAGCTTGACAGGATATACAAGACAGGGTGGGGTCGAAAAACTGTTTTTT

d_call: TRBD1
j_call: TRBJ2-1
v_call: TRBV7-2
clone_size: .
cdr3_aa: CASSTGQGGNEQFF
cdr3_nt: TGTGCCAGCAGCACAGGACAGGGAGGCAATGAGCAGTTCTTC

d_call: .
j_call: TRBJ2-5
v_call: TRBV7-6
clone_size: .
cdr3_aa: CASSLGSNQETQYF
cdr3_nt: TGTGCCAGCAGCTTAGGCAGTAACCAAGAGACCCAGTACTTC

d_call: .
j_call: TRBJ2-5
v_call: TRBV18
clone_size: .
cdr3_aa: CASSPGRLQETQYF
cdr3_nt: TGTGCCAGCTCACCGGGACGGTTACAAGAGACCCAGTACTTC

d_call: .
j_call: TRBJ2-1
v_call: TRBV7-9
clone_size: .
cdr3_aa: CASSLVRAYEQFF
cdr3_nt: TGTGCCAGCAGCTTAGTCAGGGCATATGAGCAGTTCTTC

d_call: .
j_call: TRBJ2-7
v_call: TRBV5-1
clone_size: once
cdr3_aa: CASRQPGYEQYF
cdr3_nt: TGCGCCAGCAGGCAGCCCGGGTACGAGCAGTACTTC

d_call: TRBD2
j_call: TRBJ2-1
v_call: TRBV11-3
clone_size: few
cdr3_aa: CASSSLAGGYNEQFF
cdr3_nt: TGTGCCAGCAGCTCCCTAGCGGGAGGGTACAATGAGCAGTTCTTC

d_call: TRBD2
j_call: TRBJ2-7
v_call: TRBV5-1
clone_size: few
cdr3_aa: CASGHGTSGNEQYF
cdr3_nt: TGCGCCAGCGGACACGGGACTAGCGGGAACGAGCAGTACTTC